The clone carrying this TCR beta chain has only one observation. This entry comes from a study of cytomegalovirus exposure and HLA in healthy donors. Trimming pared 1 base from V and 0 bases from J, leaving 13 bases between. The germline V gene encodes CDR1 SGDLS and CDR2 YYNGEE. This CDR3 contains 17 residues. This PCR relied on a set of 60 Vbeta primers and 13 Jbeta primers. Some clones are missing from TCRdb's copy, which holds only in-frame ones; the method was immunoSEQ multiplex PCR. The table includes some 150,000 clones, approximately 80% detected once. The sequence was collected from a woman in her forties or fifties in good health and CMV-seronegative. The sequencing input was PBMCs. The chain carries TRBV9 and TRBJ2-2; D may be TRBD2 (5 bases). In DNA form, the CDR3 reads TGTGCCAGCAGCGTATACGCGGGCCTATCGAACACCGGGGAGCTGTTTTTT. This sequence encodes CASSVYAGLSNTGELFF.